This T cell receptor (beta chain) was observed in a study of T cell responses to AZD1222 COVID-19 vaccine. Study-level background: Timing groups of about 4 and about 12 weeks for second doses were pooled. The study's findings and limits: Possibly, clonal diversity was underestimated; donors were largely white British and included more females. At study baseline, merely six AZD1222 recipients were seropositive.

The CDR3 covers 14 residues. The V gene lost 4 bases and the J gene lost 7 bases, with 15 bases spanning the gap. CDR1 SGHDT and CDR2 YYEEEE come from the germline V gene. Notes on this clone: Its antigen remains unidentified.

Clones were sequenced by immunoSEQ multiplex PCR, and TCRdb holds only the in-frame ones, with some missing. Among 140,000 to 150,000 clones listed, 80% to 95% were seen once. The TCR was taken from an adult in good health. The sample consisted of peripheral blood, taken on day 0 of AZD1222 vaccination. The chain recombines TRBV5-6 with TRBJ2-4, with D possibly being TRBD1 (6 bases). CDR3: CASSIGTSKNIQYF. CDR3 nucleotide sequence: TGTGCCAGCAGCATCGGGACATCTAAGAACATTCAGTACTTC.